The subject of this entry is one TCR beta chain. Each CDR3 protein gets one entry after TCRdb re-called the 5' RACE reads with MiXCR. There are tens of thousands of distinct CDR3 sequences in the sample; about 15% occur only once, and about 16% lies in the top ten. Germline assignment: CDR1 LGHDT and CDR2 YNNKEL (reference sequence). V lost 3 bases, J lost 5 bases, and 7 bases stayed unmatched. The CDR3 is 18 amino acids. These data belong to a study of T cells of healthy individuals. The TCR was taken from a human donor in good health. This rearrangement joins TRBV3-1 to TRBJ2-2, with 15 bases lining up with TRBD2. The CDR3 protein is CASSHGTSGRTGTGELFF. CDR3 DNA sequence: TGTGCCAGCAGCCATGGGACTAGCGGGAGGACCGGGACCGGGGAGCTGTTTTTT. Variable domain in full (rest from reference TRBV3-1 and TRBJ2-2): DTAVSQTPKYLVTQMGNDKSIKCEQNLGHDTMYWYKQDSKKFLKIMFSYNNKELIINETVPNRFSPKSPDKAHLNLHINSLELGDSAVYFCASSHGTSGRTGTGELFFGEGSRLTVL.